The 20 T cell receptor beta chains given below trace back to one sample, sequenced in a study of T cells after posttransplantation cyclophosphamide. The assay was immunoSEQ multiplex PCR, and TCRdb's table has in-frame clones only and misses some. Of 45,000 to 65,000 clones in the sample, 90% to 95% were seen once. Sequencing used PBMCs. The receptors were sampled from a woman aged 25 to 45 in good health and a related stem cell transplant donor.

In this sample, this clone turned up once. The V call is TRBV27, the J call TRBJ1-1, with D possibly matching TRBD1 (6 bases). V lost 7 bases, J lost 4 bases, and 16 bases lay in between. The CDR3 consists of 14 residues. CDR1 and CDR2 (germline): MNHEY, SMNVEV (reference sequence). The CDR3 region is CASKQQGEVTEAFF. The CDR3 nucleotides read TGTGCCAGCAAGCAACAGGGAGAGGTCACTGAAGCTTTCTTT.

The chain carries TRBV4-3 and TRBJ1-1, with 8 bases matching TRBD1. The V gene end was trimmed by 4 bases and the J gene end by 4 bases; junction bases not matched to a gene: 8. Germline V gives CDR1 LGHNA, CDR2 YSLEER. CDR3 length: 15 residues. The CDR3 DNA follows: TGCGCCAGCAGCCTTCGCCAGGGGGCGTCCACTGAAGCTTTCTTT. It yields the protein CASSLRQGASTEAFF.

This chain connects TRBV14 to TRBJ2-7; 7 positions agree with TRBD2. J gave up 0 bases and V 1 base, and 6 bases lay outside the gene matches. The CDR3 consists of 16 residues. Germline V lookup: CDR1 SGHDN, CDR2 FVKESK. The CDR3, as DNA: TGTGCCAGCAGCCAAGTTGGGGGGGTAAGCTCCTACGAGCAGTACTTC. It encodes CASSQVGGVSSYEQYF. Full variable domain (rest looked up from reference TRBV14 and TRBJ2-7): EAGVTQFPSHSVIEKGQTVTLRCDPISGHDNLYWYRRVMGKEIKFLLHFVKESKQDESGMPNNRFLAERTGGTYSTLKVQPAELEDSGVYFCASSQVGGVSSYEQYFGPGTRLTVT.

Only one count was recorded for this clone. The V call is TRBV6-6, the J call TRBJ2-2; TRBD1 matches 7 bases. Trimming took 7 bases from V and 0 from J; bases not matched to a gene: 5. This CDR3 has 15 residues. The germline CDR1 and CDR2 sequences are MNHNY and SVGAGI (reference sequence). The CDR3 here is CASNGQVANTGELFF. CDR3 coding DNA: TGTGCCAGCAATGGACAGGTAGCGAACACCGGGGAGCTGTTTTTT.

The chain has TRBV19 and TRBJ2-7; a weak D match, TRBD2 (5 bases). The germline V and J ends were trimmed by 3 bases and 2 bases, with 11 bases remaining between them. This CDR3 contains 14 residues. Germline lookup yields CDR1 LNHDA and CDR2 SQIVND (reference sequence). DNA for the CDR3: TGTGCCAGTAGTATTGGTCCGGGGACCTACGAGCAGTACTTC. This encodes CASSIGPGTYEQYF.

J is TRBJ2-1 and V is TRBV5-4; possibly TRBD2 for D (6 bases). Germline CDR1 SGHNT, CDR2 YYREEE (reference sequence). V shed 5 bases and J shed 0 bases, with 21 bases lying between them. The CDR3 sequence is 18 residues long. The CDR3 DNA is TGTGCCAGCAGTCCCACCCCTAAGGCGGGAACCTCCTACAATGAGCAGTTCTTC. Translated, it gives CASSPTPKAGTSYNEQFF.

The chain employs TRBV5-6 and TRBJ2-5; D is uncertain. This CDR3 is 14 amino acids long. Trimming left V 0 bases short and J 0 bases short, with 6 bases between. Germline V gives CDR1 SGHDT, CDR2 YYEEEE. In DNA, the CDR3 is TGTGCCAGCAGCTTGGGTTTAAACCAAGAGACCCAGTACTTC. Residues: CASSLGLNQETQYF.

The gene calls are TRBV7-9 and TRBJ2-3; D remains unclear. Trimming shortened V by 5 bases and J by 0 bases, and 15 bases separated the two germline ends. Germline loops: CDR1 SEHNR, CDR2 FQNEAQ (reference sequence). CDR3 length: 16 amino acids. Here the CDR3 DNA reads TGTGCCAGCAGCACCCGACTGGATACTAGCACAGATACGCAGTATTTT. Translated, it gives CASSTRLDTSTDTQYF.

V gene TRBV7-6 combines with J gene TRBJ1-3; D unresolved. The germline gives CDR1 SGHVS, CDR2 FNYEAQ. CDR3 size: 13 residues. V was trimmed by 4 bases and J by 4 bases, leaving 8 bases between them. The CDR3 nucleotides are TGTGCCAGCAGCTCCGAGCCAGGAAACACCATATATTTT. This codes for CASSSEPGNTIYF. Together with reference TRBV7-6 and TRBJ1-3, the CDR3 gives the full variable domain: GAGVSQSPRYKVTKRGQDVALRCDPISGHVSLYWYRQALGQGPEFLTYFNYEAQQDKSGLPNDRFSAERPEGSISTLTIQRTEQRDSAMYRCASSSEPGNTIYFGEGSWLTVV.

The chain combines TRBV19 with TRBJ2-5; TRBD1 aligns across 8 bases. CDR1 is LNHDA and CDR2 is SQIVND in the germline V gene (reference sequence). The CDR3 has 17 amino acids. V was pared by 0 bases and J by 5 bases, with 11 bases of the junction left unmatched. The CDR3 DNA follows: TGTGCCAGTAGTATAGATCGGACAGGGCTAGGTAGGGAGACCCAGTACTTC. Translating gives CASSIDRTGLGRETQYF.

This clone appeared once. The chain carries TRBV19 and TRBJ2-1, with D hard to call. V lost 2 bases, J lost 3 bases, and 14 bases lay in between. The CDR3 length is 16 residues. The germline V gene encodes CDR1 LNHDA and CDR2 SQIVND (reference sequence). CDR3 amino acids: CASSISPSTYYNEQFF. The CDR3 DNA follows: TGTGCCAGTAGTATATCCCCCTCGACATACTACAATGAGCAGTTCTTC.

The chain recombines TRBV13 with TRBJ2-3; 7 bases fit TRBD1. The V and J ends lost 0 bases and 6 bases, in that order; junction bases with no gene match: 12. Germline CDR1 and CDR2: PRHDT and FYEKMQ (reference sequence). This CDR3 is 17 amino acids long. Written as DNA, the CDR3 is TGTGCCAGCAGCTTAGGACAACCGAACAGGGGTGACGATACGCAGTATTTT. Translating it yields CASSLGQPNRGDDTQYF.

The chain recombines TRBV18 with TRBJ1-2; D gene ambiguous. Germline V gives CDR1 KGHSH, CDR2 LQKENI. The CDR3 consists of 12 residues. V shed 3 bases and J shed 6 bases, with 8 bases lying between them. Here the CDR3 DNA reads TGTGCCAGCTCACCCCTTGGGCATGGCTACACCTTC. It is translated as CASSPLGHGYTF.

The chain joins TRBV29-1 to TRBJ1-4; 7 positions agree with TRBD1. The germline V gene has CDR1 SQVTM and CDR2 ANQGSEA. V shed 6 bases, J shed 8 bases, and the junction held 15 bases outside the gene matches. There are 15 residues in the CDR3. CDR3 protein: CSVPGQVQGREKLFF. The CDR3 nucleotides are TGCAGCGTCCCTGGACAGGTGCAAGGTCGAGAAAAACTGTTTTTT.

The rearrangement joins TRBV6-5 to TRBJ1-1, with a possible D match to TRBD1 (5 bases). Germline CDR1 and CDR2: MNHEY and SVGAGI. CDR3 length: 13 amino acids. V was trimmed by 6 bases and J by 1 base, leaving 9 bases between them. The CDR3 nucleotides are TGTGCCAGCAGGCGTACAGGGAACACTGAAGCTTTCTTT. This encodes CASRRTGNTEAFF.

The genes are TRBV6-1 and TRBJ2-2; 8 bases agree with TRBD1. The CDR3 is 16 amino acids. V lost 2 bases, J lost 4 bases, and 6 bases stayed unmatched. The germline gives CDR1 MNHNS, CDR2 SASEGT. The CDR3 DNA sequence: TGTGCCAGCAGTGAACAGACAGGGGTAGGCACCGGGGAGCTGTTTTTT. This translates into CASSEQTGVGTGELFF.

This chain uses TRBV9 with TRBJ1-6, with no clear D. The germline V and J ends were trimmed by 0 bases and 9 bases, with 10 bases remaining between them. Germline CDR1 reads SGDLS; CDR2 reads YYNGEE. The CDR3 contains 14 residues. DNA of the CDR3: TGTGCCAGCAGCGTAGCTCAACAGCCTTCACCCCTCCACTTT. Protein sequence: CASSVAQQPSPLHF.

The genes are TRBV6-1 and TRBJ1-2, with D maybe TRBD1 (5 bases). Trimming took off 2 bases at V and 4 bases at J, with 14 bases between the two ends. The CDR3 totals 15 residues. Germline CDR1 and CDR2: MNHNS and SASEGT. The CDR3 DNA reads TGTGCCAGCAGTGAACTGCAGGGAATAAGCTATGGCTACACCTTC. This sequence encodes CASSELQGISYGYTF.

Here the CDR3 reads CASSLRTSGSQETQYF. In nucleotides, the CDR3 is TGCGCCAGCAGTCTGAGGACTAGCGGGAGTCAAGAGACCCAGTACTTC. J is TRBJ2-5 and V is TRBV5-1; 13 nucleotides match TRBD2. CDR1 and CDR2 from the germline V gene are SGHRS and YFSETQ. This CDR3 has 16 amino acids. V gave up 5 bases and J gave up 2 bases; unmatched junction bases: 6.

This chain uses TRBV25-1 with TRBJ2-2; 9 bases are shared with TRBD1. CDR3 length equals 16 residues. The trim removed 3 bases at V and 1 base at J, leaving 3 bases unmatched. From germline, CDR1 is MGHDK and CDR2 SYGVNS. The CDR3 DNA is TGTGCCAGCAGTGAGCCGGGACAGGGGAACACCGGGGAGCTGTTTTTT. This sequence encodes CASSEPGQGNTGELFF.